This T cell receptor beta chain stems from a study of blood T cell repertoires in COVID-19. The overall study: Specimens from acute and convalescent COVID-19 originated in the United States, Italy and Spain.

The method was immunoSEQ multiplex PCR; TCRdb's version includes in-frame clones alone and lacks a portion of them. Of fewer than 350,000 clones listed, approximately 88% are singletons. The CDR3 spans 16 residues. V was pared by 1 base and J by 1 base, with 10 bases between. Germline loops: CDR1 SGHTA, CDR2 FQGTGA. This chain connects TRBV7-3 to TRBJ2-2; no clear D gene. Sequencing was done on a sample of peripheral blood. This receptor was taken from a woman aged 25 to 45 with COVID-19, enrolled during active disease. The CDR3 DNA sequence: TGTGCCAGCAGCTTAAGCCCCGCAGGGAACACCGGGGAGCTGTTTTTT. This codes for CASSLSPAGNTGELFF. The variable domain in full, with the rest retrieved from reference TRBV7-3 and TRBJ2-2, is GAGVSQTPSNKVTEKGKYVELRCDPISGHTALYWYRQSLGQGPEFLIYFQGTGAADDSGLPNDRFFAVRPEGSVSTLKIQRTERGDSAVYLCASSLSPAGNTGELFFGEGSRLTVL.